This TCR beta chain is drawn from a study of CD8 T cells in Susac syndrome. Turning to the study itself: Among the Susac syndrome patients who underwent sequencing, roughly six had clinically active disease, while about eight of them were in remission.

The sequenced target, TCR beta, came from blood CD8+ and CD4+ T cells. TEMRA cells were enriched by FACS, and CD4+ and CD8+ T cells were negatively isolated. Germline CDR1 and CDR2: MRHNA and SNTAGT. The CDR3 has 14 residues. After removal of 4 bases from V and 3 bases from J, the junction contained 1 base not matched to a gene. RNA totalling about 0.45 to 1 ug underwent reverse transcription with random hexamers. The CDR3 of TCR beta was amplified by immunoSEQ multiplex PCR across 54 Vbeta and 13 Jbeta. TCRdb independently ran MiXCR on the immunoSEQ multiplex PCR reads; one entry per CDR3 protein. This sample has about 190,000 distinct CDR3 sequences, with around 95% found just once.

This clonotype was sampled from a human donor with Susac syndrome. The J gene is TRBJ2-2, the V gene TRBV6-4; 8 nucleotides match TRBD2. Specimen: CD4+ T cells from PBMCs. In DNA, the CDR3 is TGTGCCAGCAGTGTGCGGGGGGACACCGGGGAGCTGTTTTTT. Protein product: CASSVRGDTGELFF.